This T cell receptor (beta chain) was observed in a study of blood T cells in healthy people across ages. For the study at large: About one barcoded beta molecule per two T cells was the capture yield of template switching. Study outcomes and limitations: Getting older went along with TCR beta diversity per million T cells dropping roughly linearly.

With a J-beta primer mix and a sample-barcoded 5' primer, a second PCR ran roughly 6 to 11 cycles. TCRdb called the 5' RACE reads again in MiXCR, with one record for every CDR3 protein. The sample gives about a million distinct CDR3 sequences, around two fifths of which show up once; around 14% is in the top ten. For every donor, a draw yielded about 10 milliliters of peripheral blood. The ends were cut back, 7 bases at V and 11 bases at J, with 23 bases in the middle. The CDR3 has 13 amino acids. The germline V gene encodes CDR1 SQVTM and CDR2 ANQGSEA. Concerning this clonotype itself: Its antigen is as yet unknown.

The receptor was isolated from a young man in good health. The chain combines TRBV29-1 with TRBJ2-5, with D possibly called TRBD1 or TRBD2 (5 bases each). The sample was blood. CDR3: CSEKTVLGNEQYF. In DNA, the CDR3 is TGCAGCGAAAAGACAGTCCTCGGGAATGAGCAGTACTTC.